This is a list of T cell receptor beta chains from one sample in a study of blood T cell repertoires in COVID-19. The table came from immunoSEQ multiplex PCR; TCRdb's copy has only in-frame clones and leaves some out. The table shows a few hundred thousand clones, with approximately 87% occurring only once. Sequencing was carried out using peripheral blood. The source of these receptors is a man aged 55-75 years who had recovered from COVID-19. The CDR3 runs from the conserved cysteine through the conserved F or W. D genes are given only for firm matches. Expanded clones are given a class, and other clones once, few, many or no size at all.

d_call,clone_size,j_call,v_call,cdr3_nt,cdr3_aa
.,.,TRBJ2-3,TRBV7-2,TGTGCCAGCAGCTCGTCAGGGGGGCATGCAGATACGCAGTATTTT,CASSSSGGHADTQYF
TRBD1,.,TRBJ1-4,TRBV5-4,TGTGCCAGCAGCTTACAGGGGGCGGCGGAAAAACTGTTTTTT,CASSLQGAAEKLFF
TRBD2,.,TRBJ2-3,TRBV7-2,TGTGCCAGCAGCCCAGTAGCGGGGGGGCGTGGAGATACGCAGTATTTT,CASSPVAGGRGDTQYF
TRBD2,once,TRBJ2-5,TRBV5-1,TGCGCCAGCAGAGATGGACTAGCGGGGGGGCCAGAGACCCAGTACTTC,CASRDGLAGGPETQYF
.,.,TRBJ1-2,TRBV14,TGTGCCAGCAGCCCGCAGGCTACAAGCAACTATGGCTACACCTTC,CASSPQATSNYGYTF
.,.,TRBJ2-7,TRBV5-1,TGCGCCAGCAGCTTGGAGGGGGACTACCTTTACGAGCAGTACTTC,CASSLEGDYLYEQYF
.,.,TRBJ1-5,TRBV5-6,TGTGCCAGCAGCTTGGCGGGGGTTAGCAATCAGCCCCAGCATTTT,CASSLAGVSNQPQHF
.,.,TRBJ2-3,TRBV10-1,TGCGCCAGCAGTGCAATGGGGGCCAGCACAGATACGCAGTATTTT,CASSAMGASTDTQYF
.,.,TRBJ1-1,TRBV6-5,TGTGCCAGCAGGGGGAGTGGGCTACACACTGAAGCTTTCTTT,CASRGSGLHTEAFF
.,.,TRBJ2-1,TRBV14,TGTGCCAGCAGCCCTCTCGGGGGGCCCAAATCCTACAATGAGCAGTTCTTC,CASSPLGGPKSYNEQFF
.,.,TRBJ1-4,TRBV30,TGTGCCTGGTTACCGGGACCGGGAGATGAAAAACTGTTTTTT,CAWLPGPGDEKLFF
TRBD1,few,TRBJ1-2,TRBV7-2,TGTGCCAGCAGCTTATTACAGGGGATGTCTGGCTACACCTTC,CASSLLQGMSGYTF
TRBD2,.,TRBJ2-3,TRBV30,TGTGGTACTAGCGGGAAAGGCACAGATACGCAGTATTTT,CGTSGKGTDTQYF
.,once,TRBJ1-4,TRBV2,TGTGCCAGCAGTGAGGGCCAGGGTATGAGTGTAGTGGATGAAAAACTGTTTTTT,CASSEGQGMSVVDEKLFF
.,.,TRBJ1-2,TRBV2,TGTGCCAGCAGTCCCGCCGGACAGCTCTATGGCTACACCTTC,CASSPAGQLYGYTF
.,.,TRBJ2-7,TRBV28,TGTGCCAGCAGTCACAGGGAGCGCTACGAGCAGTACTTC,CASSHRERYEQYF
TRBD1,.,TRBJ1-2,TRBV5-4,TGTGCCAGCAGCCCTCCGACAGGGGGGATCTATGGCTACACCTTC,CASSPPTGGIYGYTF
TRBD1,.,TRBJ1-4,TRBV5-6,TGTGCCAGCACCCGGGACAGGGATGAAAAACTGTTTTTT,CASTRDRDEKLFF
.,.,TRBJ2-7,TRBV30,TGTGCCTGGAGTCCGCCTGGGGGCAGGCGCTCCTACGAGCAGTACTTC,CAWSPPGGRRSYEQYF
TRBD1,.,TRBJ2-7,TRBV19,TGTGCCAGTAGTCAGGACAGGCCCTCCTACGAGCAGTACTTC,CASSQDRPSYEQYF
TRBD1,.,TRBJ2-5,TRBV5-1,TGCGCCAGCAGCTTGGCGACAGGGCCAGAGACCCAGTACTTC,CASSLATGPETQYF
TRBD2,.,TRBJ2-3,TRBV5-1,TGCGCCAGCAGCGCCCAGACTAGCGGGGGGGCAGATACGCAGTATTTT,CASSAQTSGGADTQYF
TRBD2,.,TRBJ2-5,TRBV5-1,TGCGCCAGCAGCCAGGGGACTAGCGGGATTGAGACCCAGTACTTC,CASSQGTSGIETQYF
.,.,TRBJ1-6,TRBV6-2/TRBV6-3,TGTGCCAGCAGTTACTCGTACAGGAATTCACCCCTCCACTTT,CASSYSYRNSPLHF
.,.,TRBJ1-1,TRBV7-2,TGTGCCAGCAGGCTCTCACTTACGAACACTGAAGCTTTCTTT,CASRLSLTNTEAFF
TRBD2,.,TRBJ2-7,TRBV6-6,TGTGCCAGCAGTTACGCCTTGAGAGCGGGAGCCCACGAGCAGTACTTC,CASSYALRAGAHEQYF
.,.,TRBJ2-7,TRBV5-1,TGCGCCAGCAGCTTGGGAGGGTCCAGCTCCTACGAGCAGTACTTC,CASSLGGSSSYEQYF